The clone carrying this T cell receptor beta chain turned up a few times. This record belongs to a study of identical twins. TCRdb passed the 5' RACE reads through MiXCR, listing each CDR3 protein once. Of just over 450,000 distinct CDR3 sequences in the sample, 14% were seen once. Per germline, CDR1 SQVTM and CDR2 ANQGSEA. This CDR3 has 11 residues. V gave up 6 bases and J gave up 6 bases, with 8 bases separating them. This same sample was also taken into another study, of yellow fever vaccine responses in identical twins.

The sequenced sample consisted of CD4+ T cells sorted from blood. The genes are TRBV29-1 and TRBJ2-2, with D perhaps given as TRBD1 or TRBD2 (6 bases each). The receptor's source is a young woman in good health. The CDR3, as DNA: TGCAGCGTCCGGGGGCCCGGGGAGCTGTTTTTT. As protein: CSVRGPGELFF.